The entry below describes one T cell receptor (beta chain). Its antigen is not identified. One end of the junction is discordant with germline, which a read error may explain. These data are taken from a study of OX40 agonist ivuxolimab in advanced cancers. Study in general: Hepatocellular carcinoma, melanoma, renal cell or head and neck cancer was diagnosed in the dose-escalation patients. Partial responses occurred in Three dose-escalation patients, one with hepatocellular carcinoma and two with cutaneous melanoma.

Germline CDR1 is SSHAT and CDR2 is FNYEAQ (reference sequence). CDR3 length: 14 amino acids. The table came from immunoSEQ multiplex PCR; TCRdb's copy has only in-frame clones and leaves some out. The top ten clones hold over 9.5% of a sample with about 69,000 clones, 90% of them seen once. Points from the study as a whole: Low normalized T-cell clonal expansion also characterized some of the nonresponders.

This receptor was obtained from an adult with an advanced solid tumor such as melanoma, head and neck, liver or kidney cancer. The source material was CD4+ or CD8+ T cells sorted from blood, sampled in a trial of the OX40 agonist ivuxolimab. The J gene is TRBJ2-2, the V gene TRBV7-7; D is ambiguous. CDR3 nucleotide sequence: TGTGCTAGCAGCCCCTACTCGAACACCGGGGAGCTGTTTTTT. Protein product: CASSPYSNTGELFF.